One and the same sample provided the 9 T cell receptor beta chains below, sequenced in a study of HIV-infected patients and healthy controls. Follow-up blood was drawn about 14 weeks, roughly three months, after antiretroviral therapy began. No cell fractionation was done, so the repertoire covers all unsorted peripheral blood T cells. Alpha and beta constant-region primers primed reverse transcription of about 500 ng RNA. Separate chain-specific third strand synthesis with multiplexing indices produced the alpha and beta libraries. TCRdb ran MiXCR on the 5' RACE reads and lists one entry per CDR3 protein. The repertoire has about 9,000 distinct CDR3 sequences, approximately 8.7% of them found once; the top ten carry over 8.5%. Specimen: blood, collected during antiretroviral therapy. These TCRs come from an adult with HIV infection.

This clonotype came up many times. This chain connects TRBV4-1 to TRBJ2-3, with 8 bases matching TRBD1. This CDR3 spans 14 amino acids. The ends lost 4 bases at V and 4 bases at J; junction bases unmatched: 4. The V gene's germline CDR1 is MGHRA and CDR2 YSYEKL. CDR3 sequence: CASSRTGSPDTQYF. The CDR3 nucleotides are TGCGCCAGCAGCCGGACAGGGTCACCAGATACGCAGTATTTT.

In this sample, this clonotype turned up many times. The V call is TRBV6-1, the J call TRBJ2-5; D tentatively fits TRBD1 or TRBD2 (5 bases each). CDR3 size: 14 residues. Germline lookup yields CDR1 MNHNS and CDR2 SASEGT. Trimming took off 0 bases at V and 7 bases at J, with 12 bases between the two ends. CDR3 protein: CASSEAPGPRTQYF. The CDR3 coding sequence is TGTGCCAGCAGTGAAGCGCCGGGGCCCCGGACCCAGTACTTC.

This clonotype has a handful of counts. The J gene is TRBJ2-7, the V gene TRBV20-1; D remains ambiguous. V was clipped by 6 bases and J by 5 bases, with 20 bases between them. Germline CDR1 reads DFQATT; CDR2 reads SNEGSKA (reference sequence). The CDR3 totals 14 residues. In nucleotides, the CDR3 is TGCAGTGCCCCGGTGGCAAATAAACCCCACGAGCAGTACTTC. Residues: CSAPVANKPHEQYF.

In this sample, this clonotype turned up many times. CDR3 bases: TGTGCCAGCAGTCCAAGCGGAAGCTACTACGAGCAGTACTTC. Protein product: CASSPSGSYYEQYF. The rearrangement joins TRBV6-1 to TRBJ2-7, with D possibly matching TRBD2 (5 bases). The germline V gene encodes CDR1 MNHNS and CDR2 SASEGT. The CDR3 is 14 amino acids. V was pared by 5 bases and J by 3 bases, with 14 bases between.

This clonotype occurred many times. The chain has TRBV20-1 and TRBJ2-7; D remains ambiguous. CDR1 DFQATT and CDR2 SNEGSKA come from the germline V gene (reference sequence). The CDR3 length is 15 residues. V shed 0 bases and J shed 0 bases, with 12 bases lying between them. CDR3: CSARDRNINSYEQYF. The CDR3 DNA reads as TGCAGTGCTAGAGATCGGAATATAAACTCCTACGAGCAGTACTTC.

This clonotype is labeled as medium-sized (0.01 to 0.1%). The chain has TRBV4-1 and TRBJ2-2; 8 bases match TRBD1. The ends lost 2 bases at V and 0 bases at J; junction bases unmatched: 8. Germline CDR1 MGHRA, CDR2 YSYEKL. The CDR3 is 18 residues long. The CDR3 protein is CASSQRVPGQANTGELFF. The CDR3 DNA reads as TGCGCCAGCAGCCAAAGGGTCCCGGGACAGGCGAACACCGGGGAGCTGTTTTTT.

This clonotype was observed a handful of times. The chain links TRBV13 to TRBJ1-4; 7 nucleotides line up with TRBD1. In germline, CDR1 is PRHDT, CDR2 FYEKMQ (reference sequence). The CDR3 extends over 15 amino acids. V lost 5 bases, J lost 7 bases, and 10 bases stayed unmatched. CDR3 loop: CASSLKQGLGEKLFF. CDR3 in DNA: TGTGCCAGCAGCCTGAAACAGGGGTTAGGTGAAAAACTGTTTTTT.

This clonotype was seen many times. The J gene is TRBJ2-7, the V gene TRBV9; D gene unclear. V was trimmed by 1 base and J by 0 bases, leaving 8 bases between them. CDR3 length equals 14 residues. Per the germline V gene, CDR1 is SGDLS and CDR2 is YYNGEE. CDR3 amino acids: CASSVSQISYEQYF. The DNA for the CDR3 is TGTGCCAGCAGCGTAAGCCAAATCTCCTACGAGCAGTACTTC.

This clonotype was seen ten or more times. The CDR3 region is CSVWGTEAFF. CDR3 bases: TGCAGCGTTTGGGGGACTGAAGCTTTCTTT. This chain links TRBV29-1 with TRBJ1-1, with a possible D match to TRBD1 (5 bases). Germline V gene sequence: CDR1 SQVTM, CDR2 ANQGSEA. The CDR3 totals 10 residues. V gave up 5 bases and J gave up 5 bases, with 6 bases separating them.